The 14 T cell receptor beta chains below come from one sample, sequenced in a study of T cell changes during pregnancy in multiple sclerosis. Profiling relied on immunoSEQ multiplex PCR, and the TCRdb table lists in-frame clones only, not all of them. This table holds about 40,000 clones, roughly nine tenths found once. The sequencing here drew on CD4+ T cells from peripheral blood mononuclear cells, taken after pregnancy. The receptors derive from a female donor with multiple sclerosis, enrolled in a pregnancy study.

The rearrangement joins TRBV5-4 to TRBJ2-7; a possible D gene is TRBD1 (5 bases). This CDR3 spans 14 amino acids. The V gene lost 4 bases and the J gene lost 2 bases, with 13 bases spanning the gap. Germline V gene data show CDR1 as SGHNT and CDR2 as YYREEE (reference sequence). The CDR3: CASSPRQRPYEQYF. The DNA for the CDR3 is TGTGCCAGCAGCCCAAGACAGAGACCCTACGAGCAGTACTTC.

The chain carries TRBV5-4 and TRBJ2-7; 10 positions agree with TRBD2. Germline-derived CDR1 and CDR2 are SGHNT and YYREEE (reference sequence). V was clipped by 0 bases and J by 4 bases; unmatched bases: 4. This CDR3 is built from 15 residues. The CDR3 sequence: CASSLVASGGYEQYF. The DNA of the CDR3 is TGTGCCAGCAGCTTGGTGGCTAGCGGGGGTTACGAGCAGTACTTC.

This clone has only a few counts. The rearrangement links TRBV18 to TRBJ1-2; a possible D gene is TRBD1 (5 bases). V was trimmed by 2 bases and J by 0 bases, leaving 16 bases between them. CDR1 is KGHSH, CDR2 LQKENI, per germline. The CDR3 runs to 17 residues. The CDR3 region has the DNA TGTGCCAGCTCACCAGTAGGAGGGGTGGTTGCTAACTATGGCTACACCTTC. The encoded protein is CASSPVGGVVANYGYTF.

Here the CDR3 DNA reads TGTGCCAGCAGTCGAAGGCCGGGAGGGCGCAATGAGCAGTTCTTC. This sequence encodes CASSRRPGGRNEQFF. This chain uses TRBV2 with TRBJ2-1; 8 bases map to TRBD2. The CDR3 runs to 15 residues. CDR1 is SNHLY, CDR2 FYNNEI, per germline. Trimming at V came to 5 bases and at J to 6 bases, leaving 9 bases not matched to a gene.

The gene calls are TRBV5-6 and TRBJ1-2; D is possibly TRBD1 (6 bases). V dropped 4 bases and J dropped 6 bases, with 19 bases sitting between them. Germline V gene data show CDR1 as SGHDT and CDR2 as YYEEEE. The CDR3 is made up of 15 amino acids. The CDR3 here is CASSRRSTGINGYTF. In nucleotides, the CDR3 is TGTGCCAGCAGCCGGCGCTCCACAGGGATTAATGGCTACACCTTC. The full variable domain, in which reference TRBV5-6 and TRBJ1-2 provide the parts outside the CDR3, is DAGVTQSPTHLIKTRGQQVTLRCSPKSGHDTVSWYQQALGQGPQFIFQYYEEEERQRGNFPDRFSGHQFPNYSSELNVNALLLGDSALYLCASSRRSTGINGYTFGSGTRLTVV.

V gene TRBV5-1 combines with J gene TRBJ2-3; TRBD1 matches at 7 bases. Germline CDR1 is SGHRS and CDR2 is YFSETQ. The length of the CDR3 is 16 residues. V shed 0 bases, J shed 4 bases, and the junction held 8 bases outside the gene matches. The CDR3 region is CASSLAGQGVADTQYF. CDR3 nucleotides: TGCGCCAGCAGCTTGGCCGGGCAGGGGGTGGCAGATACGCAGTATTTT. Full variable domain (remainder filled in from reference TRBV5-1 and TRBJ2-3): KAGVTQTPRYLIKTRGQQVTLSCSPISGHRSVSWYQQTPGQGLQFLFEYFSETQRNKGNFPGRFSGRQFSNSRSEMNVSTLELGDSALYLCASSLAGQGVADTQYFGPGTRLTVL.

DNA of the CDR3: TGTGCCAGTACCAACCCGGGACAGGACAATGAGCAGTTCTTC. It codes for CASTNPGQDNEQFF. The J gene is TRBJ2-1, the V gene TRBV19, with 8 bases matching TRBD1. Germline CDR1 and CDR2: LNHDA and SQIVND (reference sequence). The J segment lost 5 bases and the V segment lost 7 bases, leaving 7 bases of the junction unmatched. This CDR3 comprises 14 residues.

This clone was picked up a small number of times. This chain's CDR3 is CASRGSGNTIYF. Here the CDR3 DNA reads TGTGCCAGCCGGGGGTCTGGAAACACCATATATTTT. V usage is TRBV6-1 and J usage is TRBJ1-3; D perhaps matches TRBD1 (5 bases). Trimming pared 8 bases from V and 1 base from J, leaving 6 bases between. Germline V gives CDR1 MNHNS, CDR2 SASEGT. This CDR3 has 12 residues.

The V gene is TRBV2, the J gene TRBJ2-3; TRBD2 aligns across 10 bases. The CDR3 loop spans 21 amino acids. From germline, CDR1 is SNHLY and CDR2 FYNNEI. Trimming cost V 0 bases and J 0 bases; bases outside gene matches: 15. The CDR3 region has the DNA TGTGCCAGCAGTGAAGCGGTGGGACAGACAACTAGCGGGACTAGCACAGATACGCAGTATTTT. Translating it yields CASSEAVGQTTSGTSTDTQYF.

The V and J genes are TRBV5-1 and TRBJ2-1; tentatively, D is TRBD2 (5 bases). The length of the CDR3 is 13 residues. Trimming took 0 bases from V and 8 from J, leaving 9 bases between them. From germline, CDR1 is SGHRS and CDR2 YFSETQ. CDR3 bases: TGCGCCAGCAGCTTGGAAGGGAGCCATGAGCAGTTCTTC. Amino acids: CASSLEGSHEQFF.

The chain joins TRBV29-1 to TRBJ2-1, with 7 bases aligning to TRBD1. Germline V gene sequence: CDR1 SQVTM, CDR2 ANQGSEA. CDR3 length: 13 amino acids. After removal of 3 bases from V and 9 bases from J, the junction contained 8 bases not matched to a gene. CDR3: CSVDRQGGGEQFF. CDR3 nucleotide sequence: TGCAGCGTTGATAGACAGGGTGGGGGTGAGCAGTTCTTC.

V is TRBV4-2 and J is TRBJ1-2; no definite D call. V shed 0 bases and J shed 2 bases, with 13 bases lying between them. The germline gives CDR1 LGHNA, CDR2 YNFKEQ. CDR3 length: 16 residues. The DNA for the CDR3 is TGTGCCAGCAGCCAAGATCCAGGCCCTCGGAACTATGGCTACACCTTC. Protein: CASSQDPGPRNYGYTF.

The genes are TRBV18 and TRBJ2-5; 14 nucleotides agree with TRBD2. TRBJ2-7 explains the end of the DNA better; the J call may be wrong. The CDR3 loop spans 15 amino acids. Germline CDR1 reads KGHSH; CDR2 reads LQKENI. The CDR3 region is CASSTGTSGSFEQYF. CDR3 nucleotide sequence: TGTGCCAGCTCAACCGGGACTAGCGGGAGTTTCGAGCAGTACTTC.

This chain connects TRBV19 to TRBJ2-5; 9 bases align to TRBD2. The J segment lost 4 bases and the V segment lost 4 bases, leaving 7 bases of the junction unmatched. The CDR3 covers 15 residues. CDR1 is LNHDA and CDR2 is SQIVND in the germline V gene (reference sequence). DNA for the CDR3: TGTGCCAGTAGTAGAGAGCGGGAGGCGGCAGAGACCCAGTACTTC. Its translation is CASSREREAAETQYF.